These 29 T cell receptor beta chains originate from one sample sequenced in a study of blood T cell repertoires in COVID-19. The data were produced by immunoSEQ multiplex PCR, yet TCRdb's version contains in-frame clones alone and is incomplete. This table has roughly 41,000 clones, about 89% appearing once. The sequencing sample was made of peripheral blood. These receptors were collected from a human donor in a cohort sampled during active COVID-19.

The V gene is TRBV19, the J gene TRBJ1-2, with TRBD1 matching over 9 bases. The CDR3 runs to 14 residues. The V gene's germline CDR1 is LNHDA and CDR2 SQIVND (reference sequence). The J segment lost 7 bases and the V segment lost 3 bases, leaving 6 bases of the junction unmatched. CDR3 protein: CASSMGTGTSGYTF. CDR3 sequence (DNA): TGTGCCAGTAGTATGGGGACAGGGACTTCTGGCTACACCTTC.

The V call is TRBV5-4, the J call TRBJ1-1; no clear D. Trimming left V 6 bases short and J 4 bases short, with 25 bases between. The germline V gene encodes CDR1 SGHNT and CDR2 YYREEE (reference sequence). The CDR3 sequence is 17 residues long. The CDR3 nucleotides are TGTGCCAGCAATATTATTGGGTCAGTCCTCGAGGGCACTGAAGCTTTCTTT. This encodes CASNIIGSVLEGTEAFF.

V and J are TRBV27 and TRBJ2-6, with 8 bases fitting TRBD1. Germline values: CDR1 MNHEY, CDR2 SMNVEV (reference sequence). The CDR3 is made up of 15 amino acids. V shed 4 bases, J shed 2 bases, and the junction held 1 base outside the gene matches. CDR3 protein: CASSSQGAGANVLTF. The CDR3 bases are TGTGCCAGCAGTTCACAGGGGGCTGGGGCCAACGTCCTGACTTTC.

In DNA form, the CDR3 reads TGTGCCAGCTCACCACCGGCCGGAGCCTACGAGCAGTACTTC. Translating gives CASSPPAGAYEQYF. V and J are TRBV18 and TRBJ2-7; D remains ambiguous. Germline CDR1 reads KGHSH; CDR2 reads LQKENI. Between the trimmed V and J ends, which lost 0 bases and 2 bases, there was a span of 8 bases. The CDR3 covers 14 residues. The full variable domain, in which reference TRBV18 and TRBJ2-7 provide the parts outside the CDR3, is NAGVMQNPRHLVRRRGQEARLRCSPMKGHSHVYWYRQLPEEGLKFMVYLQKENIIDESGMPKERFSAEFPKEGPSILRIQQVVRGDSAAYFCASSPPAGAYEQYFGPGTRLTVT.

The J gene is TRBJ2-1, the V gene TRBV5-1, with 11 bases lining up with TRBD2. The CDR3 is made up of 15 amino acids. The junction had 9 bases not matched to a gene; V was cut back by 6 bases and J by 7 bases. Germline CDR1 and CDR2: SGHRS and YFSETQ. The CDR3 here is CASTFLGTSGNEQFF. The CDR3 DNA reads TGCGCCAGCACCTTCTTAGGGACTAGCGGTAATGAGCAGTTCTTC.

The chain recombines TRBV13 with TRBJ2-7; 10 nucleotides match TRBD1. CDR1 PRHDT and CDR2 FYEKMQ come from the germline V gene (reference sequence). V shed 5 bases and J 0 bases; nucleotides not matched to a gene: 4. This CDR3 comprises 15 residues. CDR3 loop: CASSARTGGSYEQYF. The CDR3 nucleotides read TGTGCCAGCAGCGCCCGGACAGGGGGCTCCTACGAGCAGTACTTC.

In DNA, the CDR3 is TGCGCCAGTCGAAAGGGACTAGCGGGGTACGAGCAGTACTTC. This gives the protein CASRKGLAGYEQYF. V is TRBV5-1 and J is TRBJ2-7, with 13 bases fitting TRBD2. Germline values: CDR1 SGHRS, CDR2 YFSETQ. This CDR3 has 14 residues. Trimming cost V 8 bases and J 4 bases; bases outside gene matches: 6.

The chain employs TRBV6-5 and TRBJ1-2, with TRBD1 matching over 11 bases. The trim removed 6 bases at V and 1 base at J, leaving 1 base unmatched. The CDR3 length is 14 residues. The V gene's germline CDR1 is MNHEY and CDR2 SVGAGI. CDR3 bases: TGTGCCAGCAGGGGACAGGGGGGTAACTATGGCTACACCTTC. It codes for CASRGQGGNYGYTF.

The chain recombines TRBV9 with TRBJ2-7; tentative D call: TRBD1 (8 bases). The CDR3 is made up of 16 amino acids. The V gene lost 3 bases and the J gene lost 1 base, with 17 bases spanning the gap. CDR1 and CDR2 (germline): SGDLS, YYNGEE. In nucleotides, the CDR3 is TGTGCCAGCAGCGACCCCACAGGGGGGGGGTCCTACGAGCAGTACTTC. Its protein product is CASSDPTGGGSYEQYF.

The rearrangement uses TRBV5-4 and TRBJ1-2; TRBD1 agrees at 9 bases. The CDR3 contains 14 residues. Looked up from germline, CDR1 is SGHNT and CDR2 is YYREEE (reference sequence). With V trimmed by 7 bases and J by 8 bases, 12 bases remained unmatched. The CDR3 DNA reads TGTGCCAGCGCGCCCGCTCACAGGGGGCAGGGCTACACCTTC. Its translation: CASAPAHRGQGYTF.

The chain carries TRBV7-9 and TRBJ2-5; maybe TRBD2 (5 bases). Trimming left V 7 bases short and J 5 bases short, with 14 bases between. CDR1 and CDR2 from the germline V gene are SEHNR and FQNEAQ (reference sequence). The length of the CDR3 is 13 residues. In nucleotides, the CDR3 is TGTGCCAGCAACCTACCGGGATCTGAGACCCAGTACTTC. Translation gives CASNLPGSETQYF. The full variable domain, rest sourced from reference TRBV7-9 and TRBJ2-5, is DTGVSQNPRHKITKRGQNVTFRCDPISEHNRLYWYRQTLGQGPEFLTYFQNEAQLEKSRLLSDRFSAERPKGSFSTLEIQRTEQGDSAMYLCASNLPGSETQYFGPGTRLLVL.

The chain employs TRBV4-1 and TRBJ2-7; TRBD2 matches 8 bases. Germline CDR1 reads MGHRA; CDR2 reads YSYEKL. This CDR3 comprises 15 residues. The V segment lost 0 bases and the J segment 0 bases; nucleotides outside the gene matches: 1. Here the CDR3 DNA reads TGCGCCAGCAGCCAAGAACTAGCGGTCTCCTACGAGCAGTACTTC. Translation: CASSQELAVSYEQYF.

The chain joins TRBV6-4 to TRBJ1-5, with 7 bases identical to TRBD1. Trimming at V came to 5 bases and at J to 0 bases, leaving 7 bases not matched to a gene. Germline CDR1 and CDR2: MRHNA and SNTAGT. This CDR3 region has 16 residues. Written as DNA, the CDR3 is TGTGCCAGCAGTATGAAAGGGACAGATAGCAATCAGCCCCAGCATTTT. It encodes CASSMKGTDSNQPQHF.

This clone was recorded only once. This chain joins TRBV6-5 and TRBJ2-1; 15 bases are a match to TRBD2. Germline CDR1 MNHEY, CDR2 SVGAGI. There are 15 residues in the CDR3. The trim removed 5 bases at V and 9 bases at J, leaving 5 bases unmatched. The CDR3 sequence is CASSRTSGGASEQFF. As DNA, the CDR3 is TGTGCCAGCAGTCGGACTAGCGGGGGGGCTTCTGAGCAGTTCTTC.

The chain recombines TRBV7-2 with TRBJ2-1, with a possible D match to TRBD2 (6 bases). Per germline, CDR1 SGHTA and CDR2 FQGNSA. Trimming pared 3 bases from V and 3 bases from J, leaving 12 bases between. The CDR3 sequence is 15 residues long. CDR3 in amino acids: CASSLNSGYYNEQFF. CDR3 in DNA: TGTGCCAGCAGCTTGAATAGCGGTTACTACAATGAGCAGTTCTTC.

The CDR3 protein is CANSSGTGDEKLFF. The CDR3 bases are TGTGCCAACAGTTCCGGGACAGGGGATGAAAAACTGTTTTTT. The chain joins TRBV7-8 to TRBJ1-4; TRBD1 aligns across 10 bases. The CDR3 runs 14 residues. Germline trimming cut 10 bases from V and 6 bases from J; bases unmatched to any gene: 8. Germline CDR1 and CDR2: SGHVS and FQNEAQ.

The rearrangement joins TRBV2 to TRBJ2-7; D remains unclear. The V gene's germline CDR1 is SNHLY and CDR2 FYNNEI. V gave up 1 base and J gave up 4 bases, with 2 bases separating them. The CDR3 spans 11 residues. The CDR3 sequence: CASSEVYEQYF. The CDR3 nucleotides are TGTGCCAGCAGTGAAGTATACGAGCAGTACTTC.

For the CDR3, the DNA is TGTGCCAGCAGTAGGGACAAATACTACGAGCAGTACTTC. Its protein is CASSRDKYYEQYF. V is TRBV12-3 or TRBV12-4 and J is TRBJ2-7; D is possibly TRBD1 (6 bases). The CDR3 sequence is 13 residues long. Trimming stripped 5 bases from V and 3 bases from J, with 11 bases between.

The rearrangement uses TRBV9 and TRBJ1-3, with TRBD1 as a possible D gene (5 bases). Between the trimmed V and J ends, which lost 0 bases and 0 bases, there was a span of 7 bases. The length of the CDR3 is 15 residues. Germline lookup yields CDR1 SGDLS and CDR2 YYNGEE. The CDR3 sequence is CASSVGGYSGNTIYF. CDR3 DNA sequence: TGTGCCAGCAGCGTAGGGGGCTACTCTGGAAACACCATATATTTT.

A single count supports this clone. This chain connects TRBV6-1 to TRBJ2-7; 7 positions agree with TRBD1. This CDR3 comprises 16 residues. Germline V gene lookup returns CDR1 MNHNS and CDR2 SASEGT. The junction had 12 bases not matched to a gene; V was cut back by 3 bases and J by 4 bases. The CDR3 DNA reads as TGTGCCAGCAGTGACACTTTCGGGACAGCGATTTACGAGCAGTACTTC. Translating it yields CASSDTFGTAIYEQYF.

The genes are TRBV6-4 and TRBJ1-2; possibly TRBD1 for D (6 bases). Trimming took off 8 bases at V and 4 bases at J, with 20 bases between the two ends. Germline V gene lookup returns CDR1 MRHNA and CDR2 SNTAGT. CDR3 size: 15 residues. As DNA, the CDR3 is TGTGCCAGCCTTAGGGCGCTTTGGACAGTCTATGGCTACACCTTC. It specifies CASLRALWTVYGYTF.

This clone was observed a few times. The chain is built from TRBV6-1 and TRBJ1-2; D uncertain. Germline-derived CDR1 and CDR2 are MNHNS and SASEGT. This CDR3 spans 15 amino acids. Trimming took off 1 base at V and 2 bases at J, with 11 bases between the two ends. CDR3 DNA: TGTGCCAGCAGTGAAGTATCGACTCAGAACTATGGCTACACCTTC. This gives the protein CASSEVSTQNYGYTF.

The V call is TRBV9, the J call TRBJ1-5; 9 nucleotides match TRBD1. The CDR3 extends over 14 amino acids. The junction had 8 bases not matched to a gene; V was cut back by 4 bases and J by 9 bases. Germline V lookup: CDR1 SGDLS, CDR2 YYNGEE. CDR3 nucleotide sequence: TGTGCCAGCAGCCCGGACAGGGGCTTTGTGCCCCAGCATTTT. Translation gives CASSPDRGFVPQHF.

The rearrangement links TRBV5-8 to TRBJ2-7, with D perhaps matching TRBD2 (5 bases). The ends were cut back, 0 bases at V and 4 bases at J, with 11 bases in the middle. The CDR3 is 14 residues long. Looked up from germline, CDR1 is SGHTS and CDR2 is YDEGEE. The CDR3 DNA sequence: TGTGCCAGCAGCTTGGTGGGCAGGACTTACGAGCAGTACTTC. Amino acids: CASSLVGRTYEQYF.

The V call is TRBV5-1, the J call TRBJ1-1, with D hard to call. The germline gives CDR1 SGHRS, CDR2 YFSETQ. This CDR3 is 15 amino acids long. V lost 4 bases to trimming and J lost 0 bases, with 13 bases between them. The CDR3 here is CASSPSAQMNTEAFF. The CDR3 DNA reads TGCGCCAGCAGCCCCTCCGCACAGATGAACACTGAAGCTTTCTTT.

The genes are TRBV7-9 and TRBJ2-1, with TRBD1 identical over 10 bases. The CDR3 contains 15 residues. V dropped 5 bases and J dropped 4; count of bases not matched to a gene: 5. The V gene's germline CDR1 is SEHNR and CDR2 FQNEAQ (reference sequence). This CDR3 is CASSPQGQGYNEQFF. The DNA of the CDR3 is TGTGCCAGCAGCCCCCAGGGACAGGGGTACAATGAGCAGTTCTTC.

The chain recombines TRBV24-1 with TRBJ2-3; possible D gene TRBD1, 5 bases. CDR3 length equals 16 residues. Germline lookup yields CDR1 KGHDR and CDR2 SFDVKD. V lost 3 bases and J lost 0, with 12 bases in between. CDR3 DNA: TGTGCCACCAGTGATCCCAGGGTAACTAGCACAGATACGCAGTATTTT. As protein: CATSDPRVTSTDTQYF.

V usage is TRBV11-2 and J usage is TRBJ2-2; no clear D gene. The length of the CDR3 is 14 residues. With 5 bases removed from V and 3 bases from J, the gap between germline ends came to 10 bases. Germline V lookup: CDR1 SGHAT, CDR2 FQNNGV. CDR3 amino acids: CASSRKTDTGELFF. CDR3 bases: TGTGCCAGCAGCCGAAAGACTGACACCGGGGAGCTGTTTTTT.

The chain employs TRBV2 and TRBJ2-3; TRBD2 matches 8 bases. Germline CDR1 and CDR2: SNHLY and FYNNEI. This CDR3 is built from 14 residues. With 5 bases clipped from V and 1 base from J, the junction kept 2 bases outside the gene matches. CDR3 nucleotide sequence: TGTGCCAGCAGTAGGCGGGAGGGCACAGATACGCAGTATTTT. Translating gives CASSRREGTDTQYF.